Shown below are 2 T cell receptor beta chains from a single sample sequenced in a study of response to subunit inactivated influenza vaccine (dated 2018 in TCRdb). Library preparation employed RT-PCR. Instrument on record: Illumina HiSeq 2500. The public reads were reanalyzed by TCRdb: fastp trimming at Q25, MiXCR alignment, in-frame beta chains only. Duplicate CDR3 protein sequences are folded into a single record with the most common DNA and genes. The sample includes a few hundred thousand distinct CDR3 sequences, with about 7.2% observed a single time. The top ten clones comprise over 10% of the sample. Sequenced here: PBMCs from blood, sampled around 25 months after vaccination. These receptors came from a man aged 45 to 70 who received an inactivated influenza vaccine. Donor details come from another sample of the same person, matched by shared clones.

This clonotype showed up just a few times. V usage is TRBV7-9 and J usage is TRBJ2-7; 9 nucleotides agree with TRBD1. With V trimmed by 6 bases and J by 5 bases, 11 bases remained unmatched. The germline V gene encodes CDR1 SEHNR and CDR2 FQNEAQ (reference sequence). The CDR3 has 15 residues. CDR3 nucleotides: TGTGCCAGCAGTCCTATTACCGGGACAGGGAACGAGCAGTACTTC. This encodes CASSPITGTGNEQYF.

This clonotype was counted at least ten times. V and J are TRBV10-3 and TRBJ2-7; the D gene is possibly TRBD1 (6 bases). V was pared by 6 bases and J by 4 bases, with 19 bases between. Germline V CDR1 and CDR2: ENHRY, SYGVKD. This CDR3 region has 15 residues. For the CDR3, the DNA is TGTGCCATCAGGGACAGTCGATTACGGCCATACGAGCAGTACTTC. Translated: CAIRDSRLRPYEQYF.